This TCR beta chain was sequenced in a study of T cells after somatic rescue of genetic block (dated by TCRdb to between 2020 and 2021). Some background on the complete study: What the study looked at was long-term robustness, specifically in a T-cell system that came about through somatic rescue of a genetic block in T-cell development.

The library was generated by the immunoSEQ multiplex PCR assay. Not all clones reach the TCRdb copy of this immuneACCESS table, which keeps in-frame sequences only. Checked studies attribute under half of the gap to unresolved V genes and leave the rest unexplained. The sample yields about 68,000 clones; around 92% were counted once. The top ten constitute approximately 2.9% of the sample. Points on this clone: No cognate antigen has been identified for it. Base quality data are lacking; no much larger clone is found one base away.

This receptor was obtained from a man aged 40-49 years. The sequenced sample consisted of peripheral blood mononuclear cells (PBMCs).

CDR3 reads: CASSVDRVGTGELFF. The bases read TGTGCCAGCAGCGTAGATAGGGTCGGTACCGGGGAGCTGTTTTTT. The rearranged segments are TRBV9 and TRBJ2-2; no D segment can be confidently identified. Trimming takes 0 bases from V and 5 bases from J, and the germline ends sit 11 bases apart. The CDR3 numbers 15 residues from cysteine through phenylalanine. Only the CDR3 DNA stays, 45 bases, in frame from base 1. The germline V gene sets CDR1 to SGDLS and CDR2 to YYNGEE.